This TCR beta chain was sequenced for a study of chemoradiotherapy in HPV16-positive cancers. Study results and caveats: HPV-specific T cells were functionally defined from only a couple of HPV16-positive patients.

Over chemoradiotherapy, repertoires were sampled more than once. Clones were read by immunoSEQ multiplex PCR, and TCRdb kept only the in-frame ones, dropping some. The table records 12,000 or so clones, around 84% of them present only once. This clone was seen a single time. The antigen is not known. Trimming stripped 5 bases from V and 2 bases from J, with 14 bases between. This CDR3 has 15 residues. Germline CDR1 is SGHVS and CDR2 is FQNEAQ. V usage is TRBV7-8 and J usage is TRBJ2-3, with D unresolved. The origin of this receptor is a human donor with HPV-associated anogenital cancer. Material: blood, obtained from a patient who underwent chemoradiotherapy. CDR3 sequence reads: CASSPSSFYTDTQYF. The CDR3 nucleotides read TGTGCCAGCAGCCCAAGCTCATTCTACACAGATACGCAGTATTTT.